This T cell receptor (beta chain) is from a study of T cell responses to AZD1222 COVID-19 vaccine. The protocol was immunoSEQ multiplex PCR, while the TCRdb copy is restricted to in-frame clones and leaves out a portion. The repertoire consists of more than 150,000 clones, with 92% occurring once and the leading ten covering 1% to 1.5%. This CDR3 contains 16 residues. The trim removed 3 bases at V and 4 bases at J, leaving 7 bases unmatched. CDR1 is LGHDT and CDR2 is YNNKEL in the germline V gene (reference sequence). Study findings and constraints: Spike was spanned by vaccine-associated CD4 TCRs, which were dominant at 160-218 and 743-854. Females made up more of the donors, who were largely white British, and clonal diversity may have come out too low. Receipt of two AZD1222 doses was followed by a rise in Spike-specific TCR breadth and depth.

In regard to this clone: What it recognizes is unknown.

Pooled together were second doses at about 4 or about 12 weeks. This specimen consisted of peripheral blood, obtained 28 days after the second AZD1222 dose. The V call is TRBV3-1 (or the pseudogene TRBV3-2), the J call TRBJ2-3; 10 nucleotides match TRBD2. The sequence came from an adult who received the AZD1222 COVID-19 vaccine. Here the CDR3 DNA reads TGTGCCAGCAGCCAGCAGACTAGCGGGCGGCCAGATACGCAGTATTTT. Amino acid sequence: CASSQQTSGRPDTQYF.